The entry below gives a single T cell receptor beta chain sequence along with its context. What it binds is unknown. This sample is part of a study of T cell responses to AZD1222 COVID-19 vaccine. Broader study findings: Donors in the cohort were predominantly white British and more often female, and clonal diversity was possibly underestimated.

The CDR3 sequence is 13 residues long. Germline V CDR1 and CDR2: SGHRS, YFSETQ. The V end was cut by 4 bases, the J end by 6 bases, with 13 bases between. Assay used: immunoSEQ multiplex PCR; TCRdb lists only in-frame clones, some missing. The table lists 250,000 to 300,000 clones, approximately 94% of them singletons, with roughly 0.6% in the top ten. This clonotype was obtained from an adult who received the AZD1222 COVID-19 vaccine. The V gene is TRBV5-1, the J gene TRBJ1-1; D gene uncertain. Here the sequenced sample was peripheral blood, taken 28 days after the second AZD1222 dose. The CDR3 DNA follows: TGCGCCAGCAGCCTGGGGAACAGTCCTGAAGCTTTCTTT. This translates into CASSLGNSPEAFF.